The following is a T cell receptor beta chain sequence with its context. TCRdb re-called the 5' RACE reads through MiXCR, storing one row per CDR3 protein. The repertoire holds 40,000 to 65,000 distinct CDR3 sequences, with approximately 24% as singletons. CDR1 is MDHEN, CDR2 SYDVKM, per germline. V was pared by 5 bases and J by 4 bases, with 10 bases of the junction left unmatched. The CDR3 is made up of 16 amino acids. This sequence was found in a female donor with breast cancer. This chain uses TRBV28 with TRBJ1-2, with 10 bases that match TRBD1. Sample: tumor-infiltrating naive CD4+ T cells sorted from the breast tumor. Subset noted: naive CD4+ T cells, CD4+CD45RA+CD25-. The CDR3 region is CASSPFRTGGGYGYTF. CDR3 DNA sequence: TGTGCCAGCAGTCCATTTCGGACAGGGGGTGGCTATGGCTACACCTTC.